The table lists the clone carrying this TCR beta chain with a few counts. The target antigen is unknown. Per germline, CDR1 LNHDA and CDR2 SQIVND (reference sequence). Trimming took 6 bases from V and 0 from J, leaving 8 bases between them. The CDR3 is 13 amino acids. Newly diagnosed patients aged 18 to 65 had hyperthyroidism of under 2 months' duration. Uncontrolled infection, other autoimmune disease, pregnancy or lactation led to exclusion. The investigators amplified TCR beta CDR3 regions from RNA transcripts. The HTBI primer set was used in a first-round RT-PCR of the TCR CDR3. TCRdb called the multiplex PCR reads again in MiXCR, with one record for every CDR3 protein. Among approximately 270,000 distinct CDR3 sequences listed, approximately 14% were seen once. The data are from a study of T cells in Graves' hyperthyroidism and ophthalmopathy. Points from the study as a whole: Blood also contained most expanded thyroid clonotypes above 0.001. From stable hyperthyroidism, ophthalmopathy was set apart by a 13 V-J model.

This receptor was identified in a woman in her 40s with Graves' hyperthyroidism that later progressed to Graves' ophthalmopathy. Sequencing input: blood. This chain connects TRBV19 to TRBJ1-1; D gene unclear. CDR3 sequence (DNA): TGTGCCAGTAGGACGAATTTGAACACTGAAGCTTTCTTT. It is translated as CASRTNLNTEAFF.